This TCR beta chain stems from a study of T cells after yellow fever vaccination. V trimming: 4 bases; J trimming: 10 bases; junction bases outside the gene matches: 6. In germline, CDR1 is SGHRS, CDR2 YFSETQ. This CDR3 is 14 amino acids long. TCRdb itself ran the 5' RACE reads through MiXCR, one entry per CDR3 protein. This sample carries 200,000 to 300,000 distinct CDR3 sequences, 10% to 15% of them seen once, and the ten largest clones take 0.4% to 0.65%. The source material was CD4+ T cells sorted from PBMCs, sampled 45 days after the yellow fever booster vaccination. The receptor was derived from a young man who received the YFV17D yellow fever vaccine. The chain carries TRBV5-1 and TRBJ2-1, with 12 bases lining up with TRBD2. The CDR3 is CASSQGLAGLEQFF. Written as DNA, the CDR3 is TGCGCCAGCAGCCAAGGACTAGCGGGATTGGAGCAGTTCTTC.